This record looks at one TCR beta chain sequence and its context. These data belong to a study of shared clonotypes between healthy human individuals. The data were produced by immunoSEQ multiplex PCR, yet TCRdb's version contains in-frame clones alone and is incomplete. In the table there are approximately 2,000,000 clones, 85% to 95% of which are singletons. Germline loops: CDR1 SGHRS, CDR2 YFSETQ. The CDR3 has 17 residues. J was trimmed by 1 base and V by 5 bases; bases with no gene match: 12. The receptor was isolated from a man younger than 35 in good health. Some clones in this sample may be carry-over from other donors' samples. The specimen sequenced was naive CD4+ T cells from PBMCs. Subset in this sample: CD45RA+ positively selected. V is TRBV5-1 and J is TRBJ2-1; 7 nucleotides match TRBD2. CDR3 sequence reads: CASRETRLASSYNEQFF. The CDR3 region has the DNA TGCGCCAGCAGAGAGACTAGACTAGCTAGTTCCTACAATGAGCAGTTCTTC.